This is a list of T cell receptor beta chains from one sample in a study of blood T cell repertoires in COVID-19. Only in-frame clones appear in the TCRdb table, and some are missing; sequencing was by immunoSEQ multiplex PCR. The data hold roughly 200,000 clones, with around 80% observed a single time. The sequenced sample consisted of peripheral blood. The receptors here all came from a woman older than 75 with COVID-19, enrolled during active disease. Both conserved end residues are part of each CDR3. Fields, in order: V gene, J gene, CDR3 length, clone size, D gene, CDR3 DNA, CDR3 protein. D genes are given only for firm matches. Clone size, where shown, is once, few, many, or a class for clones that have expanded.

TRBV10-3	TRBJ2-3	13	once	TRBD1	TGTGCCATCAGGGGGACAGGGGTAGATACGCAGTATTTT	CAIRGTGVDTQYF
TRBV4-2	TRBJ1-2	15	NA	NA	TGTGCCAGCAGCCAAGGGCCCGAACCAGACTATGGCTACACCTTC	CASSQGPEPDYGYTF
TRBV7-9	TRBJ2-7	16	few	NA	TGTGCCAGCAGCTTCGCCTACTTCGGGGGTACCTACGAGCAGTACTTC	CASSFAYFGGTYEQYF
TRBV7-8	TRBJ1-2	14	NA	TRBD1	TGTGCCAGCGGCTACGGGACAGGGATGGATGGCTACACCTTC	CASGYGTGMDGYTF
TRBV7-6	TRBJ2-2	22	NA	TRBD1	TGTGCCAGCAGCTCCCGAGGACAGGGTGTCGGCGGCGGGAAGTTGGGCACCGGGGAGCTGTTTTTT	CASSSRGQGVGGGKLGTGELFF
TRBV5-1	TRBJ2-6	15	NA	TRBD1	TGCGCCAGCAGCCCAGGGGGCGCTGGGGCCAACGTCCTGACTTTC	CASSPGGAGANVLTF
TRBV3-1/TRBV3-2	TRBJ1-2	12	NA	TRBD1	TGTGCCAGCAGCCACACAGGGGCCGGCTACACCTTC	CASSHTGAGYTF
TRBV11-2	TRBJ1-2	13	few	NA	TGTGCCAGCAGCCCGACGGGAGTGATCGGCTACACCTTC	CASSPTGVIGYTF
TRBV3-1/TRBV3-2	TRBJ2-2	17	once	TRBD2	TGTGCCAGCAGCCAAGATCCCCCAGCGGGAGTGACCGGGGAGCTGTTTTTT	CASSQDPPAGVTGELFF
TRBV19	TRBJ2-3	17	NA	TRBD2	TGTGCCAGTAGTATCTCTCGGACTAGCGGGAGTCGAGATACGCAGTATTTT	CASSISRTSGSRDTQYF
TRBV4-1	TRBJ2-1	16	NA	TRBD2	TGCGCCAGCAGCCAAGATGGGGCTAGCGGGAGCGATGAGCAGTTCTTC	CASSQDGASGSDEQFF
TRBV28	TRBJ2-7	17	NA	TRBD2	TGTGCCAGCAGTTTACCCGGACTAGCGGGTATCTCCTACGAGCAGTACTTC	CASSLPGLAGISYEQYF
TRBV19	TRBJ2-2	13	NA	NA	TGTGCCAGTAGTCCAGGGGACCCCGGGGAGCTGTTTTTT	CASSPGDPGELFF
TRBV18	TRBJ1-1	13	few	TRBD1	TGTGCCAGCTCACGGGACAGGGGGGAGGAAGCTTTCTTT	CASSRDRGEEAFF
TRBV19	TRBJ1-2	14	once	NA	TGTGCCAGTAGTATGACGGAGTGGGACTATGGCTACACCTTC	CASSMTEWDYGYTF
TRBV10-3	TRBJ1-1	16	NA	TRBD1	TGTGCCATCAGCCCCAAGGACAGGGCGGCCTCATCTGAAGCTTTCTTT	CAISPKDRAASSEAFF
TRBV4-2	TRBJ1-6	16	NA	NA	TGTGCCAGCAGCCAAAGGTCGTACAGCAATAATTCACCCCTCCACTTT	CASSQRSYSNNSPLHF
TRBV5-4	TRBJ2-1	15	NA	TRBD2	TGTGCCAGCAGGGTCGTGGGGGGGTTCTACAATGAGCAGTTCTTC	CASRVVGGFYNEQFF
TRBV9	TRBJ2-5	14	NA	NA	TGTGCCAGCAGCACAGGACATGCCCAAGAGACCCAGTACTTC	CASSTGHAQETQYF
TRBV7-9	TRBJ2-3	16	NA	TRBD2	TGTGCCAGCAGCTTGGGGACTAGCAAAAGCACAGATACGCAGTATTTT	CASSLGTSKSTDTQYF
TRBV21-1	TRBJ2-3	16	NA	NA	TGTGCCAGCAGCAAAGAATGGGCTACTAGCACAGATACGCAGTATTTT	CASSKEWATSTDTQYF
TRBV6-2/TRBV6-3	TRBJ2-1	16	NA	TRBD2	TGTGCCAGCAGTTACTCTGCGGGAGGGCCGAACAATGAGCAGTTCTTC	CASSYSAGGPNNEQFF
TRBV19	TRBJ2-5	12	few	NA	TGTGCCAGTAGTCGGGTCGGGGAGACCCAGTACTTC	CASSRVGETQYF
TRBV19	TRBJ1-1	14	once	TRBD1	TGTGCCAGTAGTTCCGGGACAGGGAGCACTGAAGCTTTCTTT	CASSSGTGSTEAFF
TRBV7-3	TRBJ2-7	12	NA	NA	TGTGCCAGCAGCTTGGGGCAGGGTCAGCAGTACTTC	CASSLGQGQQYF
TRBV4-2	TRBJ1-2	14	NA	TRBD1	TGTGCCAGCAGCCCACAGGGGGCGGGGAGCGGCTACACCTTC	CASSPQGAGSGYTF
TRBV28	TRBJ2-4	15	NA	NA	TGTGCCAGCAGCCCCAGGGGAAGAGCCAAAAACATTCAGTACTTC	CASSPRGRAKNIQYF
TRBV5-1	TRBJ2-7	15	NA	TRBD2	TGCGCCAGCAGCTCCGAGCGGGGCAGGGTGGGGGAGCAGTACTTC	CASSSERGRVGEQYF
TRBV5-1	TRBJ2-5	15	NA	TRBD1	TGCGCCAGCACGTCAATAGGACAGGGGTTAGAGACCCAGTACTTC	CASTSIGQGLETQYF
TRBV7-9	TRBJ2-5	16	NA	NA	TGTGCCAGCAGCCCCCTCCCCGCGGGGCCTCAAGAGACCCAGTACTTC	CASSPLPAGPQETQYF
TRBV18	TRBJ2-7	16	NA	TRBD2	TGTGCCAGCTCACCGGGAATAGGTAGCGGGAGCTACGAGCAGTACTTC	CASSPGIGSGSYEQYF
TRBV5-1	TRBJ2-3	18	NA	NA	TGCGCCAGCAGCTTGGCCCCTGTCGACAGGTTCGGCACAGATACGCAGTATTTT	CASSLAPVDRFGTDTQYF
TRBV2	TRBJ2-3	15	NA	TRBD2	TGTGCCAGCAGTACAAGACTAGCGGGCTCTGATACGCAGTATTTT	CASSTRLAGSDTQYF
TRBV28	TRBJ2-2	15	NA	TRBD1	TGTGCCAGCACGGACAGGGGGCAGTGGACCGGGGAGCTGTTTTTT	CASTDRGQWTGELFF
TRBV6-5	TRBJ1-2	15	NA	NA	TGTGCCAGCAGTTACTCGAACACAGCTAACTATGGCTACACCTTC	CASSYSNTANYGYTF